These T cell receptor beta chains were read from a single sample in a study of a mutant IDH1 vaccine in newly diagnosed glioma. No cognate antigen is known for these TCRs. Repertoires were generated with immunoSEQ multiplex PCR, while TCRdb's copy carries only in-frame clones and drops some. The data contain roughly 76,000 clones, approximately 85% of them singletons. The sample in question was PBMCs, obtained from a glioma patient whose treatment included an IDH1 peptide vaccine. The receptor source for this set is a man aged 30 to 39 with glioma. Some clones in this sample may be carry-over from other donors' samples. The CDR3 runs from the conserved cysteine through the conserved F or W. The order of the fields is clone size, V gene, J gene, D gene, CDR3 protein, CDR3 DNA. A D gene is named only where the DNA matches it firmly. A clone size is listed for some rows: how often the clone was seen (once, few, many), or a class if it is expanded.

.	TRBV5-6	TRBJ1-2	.	CASSLYGGNYGYTF	TGTGCCAGCAGCTTGTATGGAGGAAACTATGGCTACACCTTC
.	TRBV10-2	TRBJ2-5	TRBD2	CASSATSGEVTQYF	TGCGCCAGCAGCGCGACTAGCGGGGAAGTGACCCAGTACTTC
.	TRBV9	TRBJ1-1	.	CASSPKGGGWTEAFF	TGTGCCAGCAGCCCAAAGGGGGGCGGGTGGACTGAAGCTTTCTTT
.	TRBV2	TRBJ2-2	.	CASSGRADTGELFF	TGTGCCAGCAGTGGCAGGGCGGACACCGGGGAGCTGTTTTTT
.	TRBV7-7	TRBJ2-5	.	CASSLLGGQETQYF	TGTGCCAGCAGCTTGTTGGGGGGCCAAGAGACCCAGTACTTC
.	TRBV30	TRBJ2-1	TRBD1	CAWTVDRDNEQFF	TGTGCCTGGACCGTCGACAGGGACAATGAGCAGTTCTTC
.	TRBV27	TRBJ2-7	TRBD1	CASKAVWTGSYEQYF	TGTGCCAGCAAGGCCGTGTGGACAGGGTCCTACGAGCAGTACTTC
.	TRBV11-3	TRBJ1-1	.	CASSSSGQMNTEAFF	TGTGCCAGCAGCTCTAGTGGACAGATGAACACTGAAGCTTTCTTT
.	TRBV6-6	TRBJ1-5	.	CASSYSAGMGQPQHF	TGTGCCAGCAGTTACTCAGCGGGAATGGGTCAGCCCCAGCATTTT
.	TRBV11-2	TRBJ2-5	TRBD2	CASRIAGALETQYF	TGTGCCAGCAGAATAGCGGGGGCCCTGGAGACCCAGTACTTC
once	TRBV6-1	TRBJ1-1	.	CASSDYRTEAFF	TGTGCCAGCAGTGATTACAGGACTGAAGCTTTCTTT
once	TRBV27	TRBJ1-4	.	CASSLSGFATNEKLFF	TGTGCCAGCAGTTTATCAGGGTTTGCAACTAATGAAAAACTGTTTTTT